The 23 T cell receptor beta chains below all came from one sample that was sequenced in a study of radiation and T cells in renal cell carcinoma. Produced via immunoSEQ multiplex PCR; TCRdb's table is partial and in-frame only. The sample includes roughly 58,000 clones, about 80% seen only once; the top ten take about 6.8%. Time point defined: blood 4 weeks post-SBRT, at nephrectomy. Treatment reported: 15 Gy SBRT to primary tumor, nephrectomy 4 weeks later. The source was blood, collected from a patient whose treatment included radiotherapy and nephrectomy. The receptors come from a man between 60 and 70 years old with renal cell carcinoma.

This sequence joins TRBV27 and TRBJ1-1; D gene ambiguous. This CDR3 has 13 residues. CDR1 and CDR2 (germline): MNHEY, SMNVEV (reference sequence). V lost 2 bases and J 8 bases, leaving 12 bases between the germline ends. For the CDR3, the DNA is TGTGCCAGCAGTTTAGTAGAGAGGAAGGAAGCTTTCTTT. Translation gives CASSLVERKEAFF.

This clone was seen a few times. V and J are TRBV9 and TRBJ2-2; 7 bases agree with TRBD2. The CDR3 length is 15 residues. V was clipped by 3 bases and J by 4 bases; unmatched bases: 6. Germline CDR1 is SGDLS and CDR2 is YYNGEE. The chain's CDR3 is CASSDTAGATGELFF. The CDR3 DNA reads as TGTGCCAGCAGCGACACGGCGGGAGCCACCGGGGAGCTGTTTTTT.

The chain couples TRBV4-3 to TRBJ1-1; weak D call: TRBD1 (6 bases). This CDR3 is built from 15 residues. V lost 0 bases, J lost 1 base, and 9 bases lay in between. Germline CDR1 and CDR2: LGHNA and YSLEER. CDR3 DNA: TGCGCCAGCAGCCAAGAGGTGACAGGGAACACTGAAGCTTTCTTT. It encodes CASSQEVTGNTEAFF.

A few counts support this clone. This sequence joins TRBV6-1 and TRBJ2-7; 8 positions agree with TRBD1. Germline CDR1 is MNHNS and CDR2 is SASEGT. The trim removed 4 bases at V and 5 bases at J, leaving 4 bases unmatched. This CDR3 has 13 residues. CDR3 protein: CASSGTGFDEQYV. In DNA form, the CDR3 reads TGTGCCAGCAGTGGGACAGGGTTTGACGAGCAGTACGTC.

The chain recombines TRBV6-5 with TRBJ1-2; D is unclear. CDR1 is MNHEY and CDR2 is SVGAGI in the germline V gene. V lost 5 bases and J 6 bases, leaving 19 bases between the germline ends. This CDR3 comprises 15 residues. The CDR3 bases are TGTGCCAGCAGTACCCAGTTCCGGGCCCCGGATGGCTACACCTTC. Translation gives CASSTQFRAPDGYTF.

The rearrangement uses TRBV11-2 and TRBJ1-2, with a possible D match to TRBD1 (6 bases). V was clipped by 5 bases and J by 2 bases, with 12 bases between them. From germline, CDR1 is SGHAT and CDR2 FQNNGV. The CDR3 has 14 amino acids. DNA of the CDR3: TGTGCCAGCAGCAAGGACAGACGCAACTATGGCTACACCTTC. Protein product: CASSKDRRNYGYTF.

The rearrangement uses TRBV28 and TRBJ2-2; 8 bases agree with TRBD1. J lost 6 bases, V lost 5 bases, and 20 bases had no gene match. This CDR3 is 19 amino acids long. CDR1 is MDHEN, CDR2 SYDVKM, per germline. The CDR3 sequence: CASSLMAPSVQGASGELFF. CDR3 coding DNA: TGTGCCAGCAGTCTCATGGCGCCCTCAGTTCAGGGGGCCTCCGGGGAGCTGTTTTTT.

This clone has a handful of counts. The chain recombines TRBV11-3 with TRBJ1-1; D remains ambiguous. Trimming removed 2 bases at V and 4 bases at J, with 14 bases between. This CDR3 has 15 amino acids. The V gene's germline CDR1 is SGHNT and CDR2 YENEEA. This CDR3 reads CASSLSGVGGTEAFF. The CDR3 DNA reads as TGTGCCAGCAGCTTATCCGGGGTGGGAGGCACTGAAGCTTTCTTT.

The V call is TRBV7-2, the J call TRBJ1-2; tentative D call: TRBD1 (6 bases). V was shortened by 4 bases and J by 6 bases, with 15 bases between the two germline ends. Germline values: CDR1 SGHTA, CDR2 FQGNSA. The CDR3 length is 14 residues. Here the CDR3 DNA reads TGTGCCAGCAGCTCAGGCCCAGGGGACGATGGCTACACCTTC. Its translation: CASSSGPGDDGYTF.

The CDR3 loop reads CASSSQISGAGRNEQYF. The DNA for the CDR3 is TGTGCCAGCAGCTCTCAAATTAGCGGGGCCGGCAGAAACGAGCAGTACTTC. This chain joins TRBV7-2 and TRBJ2-7; 8 bases agree with TRBD2. The trim removed 4 bases at V and 5 bases at J, leaving 16 bases unmatched. This CDR3 spans 17 amino acids. The V gene's germline CDR1 is SGHTA and CDR2 FQGNSA.

This clone was recorded only once. The J gene is TRBJ1-2, the V gene TRBV7-8; D might be TRBD1 (5 bases). From germline, CDR1 is SGHVS and CDR2 FQNEAQ. The CDR3 contains 15 residues. Trimming shortened V by 2 bases and J by 8 bases, and 18 bases separated the two germline ends. The CDR3 is CASSLPPDDRLGYTF. The CDR3 DNA sequence: TGTGCCAGCAGCTTACCACCCGACGACAGATTGGGCTACACCTTC.

The chain joins TRBV27 to TRBJ2-2; D is undetermined. The CDR3 consists of 12 residues. Germline CDR1 MNHEY, CDR2 SMNVEV (reference sequence). The V end was cut by 4 bases, the J end by 4 bases, with 4 bases between. The CDR3 protein is CASSWGTGELFF. In nucleotides, the CDR3 is TGTGCCAGCAGTTGGGGCACCGGGGAGCTGTTTTTT.

This clone has only a few counts. J is TRBJ2-3 and V is TRBV29-1; TRBD2 aligns across 11 bases. V was pared by 8 bases and J by 2 bases, with 6 bases of the junction left unmatched. Germline CDR1 and CDR2: SQVTM and ANQGSEA. The CDR3 length is 14 residues. CDR3 sequence: CSFGLAGNTDTQYF. The CDR3 DNA follows: TGCAGCTTCGGACTAGCGGGTAACACAGATACGCAGTATTTT.

This chain uses TRBV25-1 with TRBJ1-3; 10 bases line up with TRBD1. CDR1 and CDR2 (germline): MGHDK, SYGVNS. The junction had 9 bases not matched to a gene; V was cut back by 3 bases and J by 4 bases. The CDR3 runs to 17 residues. In DNA form, the CDR3 reads TGTGCCAGCAGTGAGTCTAGAGCGACAGGGGGCGGAAACACCATATATTTT. Encoded protein: CASSESRATGGGNTIYF. Full variable domain (outside the CDR3, taken from reference TRBV25-1 and TRBJ1-3): EADIYQTPRYLVIGTGKKITLECSQTMGHDKMYWYQQDPGMELHLIHYSYGVNSTEKGDLSSESTVSRIRTEHFPLTLESARPSHTSQYLCASSESRATGGGNTIYFGEGSWLTVV.

Note on this clone: Other DNA sequences in this sample translate to the same CDR3. In nucleotides, the CDR3 is TGTGCCAGCAGTGAAGGGGAGACCCAGTACTTC. As protein: CASSEGETQYF. The chain uses TRBV2 and TRBJ2-5; D is uncertain. The CDR3 covers 11 residues. V shed 1 base and J shed 5 bases, with 2 bases lying between them. Germline CDR1 SNHLY, CDR2 FYNNEI.

This clone was observed a single time. The rearrangement links TRBV2 to TRBJ2-3; D remains ambiguous. CDR3 length: 14 residues. V lost 6 bases and J 2 bases, leaving 12 bases between the germline ends. Germline loops: CDR1 SNHLY, CDR2 FYNNEI. CDR3: CASRFGGNTDTQYF. Written as DNA, the CDR3 is TGTGCCAGCAGATTTGGCGGTAACACAGATACGCAGTATTTT.

This clone was recorded once. This chain links TRBV4-3 with TRBJ1-1; D is unresolved. This CDR3 is 15 amino acids long. Deletions cut 2 bases from V and 2 bases from J, with 12 bases between. The germline V gene encodes CDR1 LGHNA and CDR2 YSLEER. DNA for the CDR3: TGCGCCAGCAGCCAATACTCACTGAGCAACACTGAAGCTTTCTTT. Protein product: CASSQYSLSNTEAFF.

Turning to this clone: The junction departs from germline at one end; a sequencing error may be responsible. The J gene is TRBJ1-6, the V gene TRBV19; D is ambiguous. The CDR3 length is 13 residues. Germline loops: CDR1 LNHDA, CDR2 SQIVND (reference sequence). In nucleotides, the CDR3 is TGTGCCAGTAAGCCCGGGTATAATTCATCCCTCCACTTT. Translated, it gives CASKPGYNSSLHF. Variable domain in full (rest from reference TRBV19 and TRBJ1-6): DGGITQSPKYLFRKEGQNVTLSCEQNLNHDAMYWYRQDPGQGLRLIYYSQIVNDFQKGDIAEGYSVSREKKESFPLTVTSAQKNPTAFYLCASKPGYNSSLHFGNGTRLTVT.

CDR3 in amino acids: CASSPGLAESTDTQYF. CDR3 bases: TGTGCCAGCAGCCCGGGACTAGCGGAGAGCACAGATACGCAGTATTTT. This chain connects TRBV11-3 to TRBJ2-3; 11 bases fit TRBD2. From germline, CDR1 is SGHNT and CDR2 YENEEA. With 5 bases clipped from V and 0 bases from J, the junction kept 4 bases outside the gene matches. The CDR3 is 16 amino acids.

The chain is built from TRBV7-8 and TRBJ2-5, with 13 bases matching TRBD2. After removal of 4 bases from V and 0 bases from J, the junction contained 11 bases not matched to a gene. The CDR3 loop spans 19 amino acids. In germline, CDR1 is SGHVS, CDR2 FQNEAQ. The CDR3 DNA reads as TGTGCCAGCAGCTACAGACTAGCGGGAGGCGGGGTGTACCAAGAGACCCAGTACTTC. Translating it yields CASSYRLAGGGVYQETQYF.

This clone was counted between two and nine times. The chain has TRBV19 and TRBJ1-6; the match to TRBD1 covers 7 bases. With 9 bases clipped from V and 5 bases from J, the junction kept 7 bases outside the gene matches. Germline CDR1 reads LNHDA; CDR2 reads SQIVND (reference sequence). The CDR3 has 14 amino acids. The CDR3 bases are TGTGCCAGCAGTGTGGGACAGAATAATTCACCCCTCCACTTT. Amino acid sequence: CASSVGQNNSPLHF. Combining the CDR3 with reference TRBV19 and TRBJ1-6 gives the whole variable domain DGGITQSPKYLFRKEGQNVTLSCEQNLNHDAMYWYRQDPGQGLRLIYYSQIVNDFQKGDIAEGYSVSREKKESFPLTVTSAQKNPTAFYLCASSVGQNNSPLHFGNGTRLTVT.

This clone appeared a few times. The rearrangement joins TRBV5-6 to TRBJ2-1, with 14 bases aligning to TRBD2. This CDR3 spans 18 amino acids. J lost 3 bases, V lost 3 bases, and 8 bases had no gene match. CDR1 SGHDT and CDR2 YYEEEE come from the germline V gene. The CDR3 sequence: CASSSLTSGGAYYNEQFF. As DNA, the CDR3 is TGTGCCAGCAGCTCATTGACTAGCGGGGGGGCCTACTACAATGAGCAGTTCTTC.

This rearrangement joins TRBV25-1 to TRBJ1-2, with D hard to call. The germline V gene has CDR1 MGHDK and CDR2 SYGVNS. The CDR3 is 11 residues long. The V end lost 3 bases, the J end lost 4 bases, and 3 bases lay between the germline ends. In DNA, the CDR3 is TGTGCCAGCAGTGAGACCTATGGCTACACCTTC. As protein: CASSETYGYTF.